The source of this TCR beta chain is a study of cytomegalovirus exposure and HLA in healthy donors. Only in-frame clones appear in the TCRdb table, and some are missing; sequencing was by immunoSEQ multiplex PCR. This sample has 250,000 to 300,000 clones, with around 87% found just once. The trim removed 5 bases at V and 4 bases at J, leaving 8 bases unmatched. Germline values: CDR1 SGHRS, CDR2 YFSETQ. The CDR3 extends over 16 amino acids. A note on this clone: Other DNA sequences of this sample code for an identical CDR3.

Input material: PBMCs. The gene calls are TRBV5-1 and TRBJ2-5; 13 positions agree with TRBD2. This TCR derives from a woman aged 18 to 35 in good health and CMV-seronegative. CDR3 nucleotides: TGCGCCAGCAGTCGACTAGCGGGGGGCCTAGGAGAGACCCAGTACTTC. Residues: CASSRLAGGLGETQYF.